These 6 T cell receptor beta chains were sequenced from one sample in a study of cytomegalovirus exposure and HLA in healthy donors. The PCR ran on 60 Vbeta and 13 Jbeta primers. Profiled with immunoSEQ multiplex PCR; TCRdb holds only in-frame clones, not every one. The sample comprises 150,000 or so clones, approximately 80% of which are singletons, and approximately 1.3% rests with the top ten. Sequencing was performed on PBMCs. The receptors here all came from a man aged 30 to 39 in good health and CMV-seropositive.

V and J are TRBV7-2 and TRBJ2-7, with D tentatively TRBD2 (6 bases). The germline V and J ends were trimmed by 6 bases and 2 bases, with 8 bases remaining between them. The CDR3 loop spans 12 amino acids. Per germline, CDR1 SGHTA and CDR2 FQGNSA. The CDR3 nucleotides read TGTGCCAGCAGTCGGACTACCTACGAGCAGTACTTC. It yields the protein CASSRTTYEQYF.

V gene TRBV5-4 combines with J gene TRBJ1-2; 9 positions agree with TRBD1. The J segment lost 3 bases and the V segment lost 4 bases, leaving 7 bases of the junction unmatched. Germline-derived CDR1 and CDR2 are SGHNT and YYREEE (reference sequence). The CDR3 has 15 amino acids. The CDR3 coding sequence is TGTGCCAGCAGCCTTACAGGGGGCGCTGACTATGGCTACACCTTC. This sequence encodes CASSLTGGADYGYTF.

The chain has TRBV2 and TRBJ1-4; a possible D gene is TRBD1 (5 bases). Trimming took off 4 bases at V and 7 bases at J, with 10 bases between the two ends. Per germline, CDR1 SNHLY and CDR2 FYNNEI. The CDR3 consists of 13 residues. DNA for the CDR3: TGTGCCAGCAGTGCTCAGGGAAGTGAAAAACTGTTTTTT. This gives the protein CASSAQGSEKLFF.

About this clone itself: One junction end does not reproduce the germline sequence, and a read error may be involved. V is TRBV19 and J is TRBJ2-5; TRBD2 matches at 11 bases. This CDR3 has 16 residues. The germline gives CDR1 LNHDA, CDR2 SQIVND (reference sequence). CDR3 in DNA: TGTGCCAGTAGTCTAGACGGGACTAGCGGTTCATGGACCCAGTACTTC. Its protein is CASSLDGTSGSWTQYF. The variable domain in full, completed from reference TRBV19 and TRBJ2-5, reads DGGITQSPKYLFRKEGQNVTLSCEQNLNHDAMYWYRQDPGQGLRLIYYSQIVNDFQKGDIAEGYSVSREKKESFPLTVTSAQKNPTAFYLCASSLDGTSGSWTQYFGPGTRLLVL.

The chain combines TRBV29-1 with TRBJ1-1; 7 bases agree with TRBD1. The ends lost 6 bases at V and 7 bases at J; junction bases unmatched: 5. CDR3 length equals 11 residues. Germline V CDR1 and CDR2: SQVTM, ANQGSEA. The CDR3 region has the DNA TGCAGCGTGAGGGGGCTGGTTGAAGCTTTCTTT. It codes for CSVRGLVEAFF.

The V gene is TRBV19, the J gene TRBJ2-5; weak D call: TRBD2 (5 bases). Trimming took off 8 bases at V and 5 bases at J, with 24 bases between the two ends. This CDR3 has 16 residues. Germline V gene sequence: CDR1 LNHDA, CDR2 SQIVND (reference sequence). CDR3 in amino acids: CASARRDIPGGETQYF. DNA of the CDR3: TGTGCCAGTGCCAGAAGAGACATCCCCGGCGGGGAGACCCAGTACTTC. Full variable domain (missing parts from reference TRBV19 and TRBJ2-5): DGGITQSPKYLFRKEGQNVTLSCEQNLNHDAMYWYRQDPGQGLRLIYYSQIVNDFQKGDIAEGYSVSREKKESFPLTVTSAQKNPTAFYLCASARRDIPGGETQYFGPGTRLLVL.